Shown below are 30 T cell receptor beta chains from a single sample sequenced in a study of T cell repertoires in cytomegalovirus infection. TCRdb analysed the reads with MiXCR anew, one entry per CDR3 protein. This repertoire shows approximately 730,000 distinct CDR3 sequences, approximately 33% found once; its top ten account for roughly 18%. The antigens these receptors bind are not known. This sample comprised cultured PBMCs, obtained from culture after CMV antigen stimulation. Every receptor here comes from a human donor in good health (CMV status not recorded). Some clones in this sample may be carry-over from other donors' samples.

The chain couples TRBV28 to TRBJ1-1; the D is unclear. Trimming took off 5 bases at V and 6 bases at J, with 16 bases between the two ends. The CDR3 is 14 residues long. Germline CDR1 and CDR2: MDHEN and SYDVKM. This CDR3 reads CASSLLLGGSEAFF. The CDR3, as DNA: TGTGCCAGCAGTCTCCTGCTGGGAGGGTCTGAAGCTTTCTTT. Full variable domain (rest looked up from reference TRBV28 and TRBJ1-1): DVKVTQSSRYLVKRTGEKVFLECVQDMDHENMFWYRQDPGLGLRLIYFSYDVKMKEKGDIPEGYSVSREKKERFSLILESASTNQTSMYLCASSLLLGGSEAFFGQGTRLTVV.

This clonotype came up a few times. The rearrangement joins TRBV7-9 to TRBJ1-2; weak D call: TRBD1 (5 bases). The CDR3 contains 12 residues. V was trimmed by 7 bases and J by 6 bases, leaving 12 bases between them. Germline CDR1 SEHNR, CDR2 FQNEAQ (reference sequence). The DNA for the CDR3 is TGTGCCAGCACCCCGGGGGGGGATGGCTACACCTTC. It codes for CASTPGGDGYTF.

The genes are TRBV27 and TRBJ1-6; TRBD1 aligns across 7 bases. Germline V CDR1 and CDR2: MNHEY, SMNVEV (reference sequence). This CDR3 has 15 amino acids. Trimming removed 6 bases from V and 8 bases from J; junction bases left unmatched: 10. CDR3 nucleotides: TGTGCCAGCAGCCGCGGTTGGGACAGTTATTCACCCCTCCACTTT. Its translation is CASSRGWDSYSPLHF.

In this sample, this clonotype turned up many times. The chain is built from TRBV7-2 and TRBJ1-1; the match to TRBD1 covers 8 bases. In germline, CDR1 is SGHTA, CDR2 FQGNSA. Trimming removed 3 bases from V and 7 bases from J; junction bases left unmatched: 4. The CDR3 runs to 13 residues. CDR3 nucleotide sequence: TGTGCCAGCAGCTTGGGACAGGCGGGTGAAGCTTTCTTT. Protein: CASSLGQAGEAFF.

The rearrangement links TRBV5-1 to TRBJ2-3; 11 bases line up with TRBD2. The V and J ends lost 0 bases and 0 bases, in that order; junction bases with no gene match: 12. In germline, CDR1 is SGHRS, CDR2 YFSETQ. The CDR3 runs to 20 residues. The CDR3 loop is CASSLGTSGFGLSSTDTQYF. The CDR3 DNA is TGCGCCAGCAGCTTGGGGACTAGCGGGTTCGGCCTTTCTAGCACAGATACGCAGTATTTT.

There are a few counts of this clonotype. The genes are TRBV20-1 and TRBJ2-1; 9 bases fit TRBD2. Germline CDR1 and CDR2: DFQATT and SNEGSKA (reference sequence). After removal of 6 bases from V and 0 bases from J, the junction contained 3 bases not matched to a gene. This CDR3 spans 14 amino acids. The CDR3 protein is CSAQLAGSYNEQFF. The CDR3 DNA is TGCAGTGCGCAACTAGCGGGCTCCTACAATGAGCAGTTCTTC.

V and J are TRBV19 and TRBJ1-1; TRBD1 agrees at 7 bases. The CDR3 runs to 14 residues. Germline CDR1 LNHDA, CDR2 SQIVND (reference sequence). V lost 6 bases to trimming and J lost 9 bases; unmatched junction nucleotides: 13. In DNA form, the CDR3 reads TGTGCCAGTAGCCGCCTTCGGGACAGCCAAAAAGCTTTCTTT. Translated, it gives CASSRLRDSQKAFF.

This clonotype was seen a handful of times. The chain is built from TRBV2 and TRBJ1-3; possibly TRBD1 for D (5 bases). Germline lookup yields CDR1 SNHLY and CDR2 FYNNEI. Trimming removed 7 bases at V and 0 bases at J, with 10 bases between. The CDR3 consists of 14 residues. DNA for the CDR3: TGTGCCAGCACCGGGACCCCCTCTGGAAACACCATATATTTT. This codes for CASTGTPSGNTIYF.

This clonotype has ten or more counts. The chain carries TRBV7-2 and TRBJ1-5; D is ambiguous. The CDR3 totals 12 residues. CDR1 and CDR2 (germline): SGHTA, FQGNSA. The V and J ends lost 1 base and 5 bases respectively, with 3 bases between them. The chain's CDR3 is CASSLEDQPQHF. CDR3 sequence (DNA): TGTGCCAGCAGCTTAGAAGATCAGCCCCAGCATTTT.

This clonotype came up many times. The CDR3 bases are TGTGCCAGCAGCCCCGCGGGACAGGGAGGCAATCAGCCCCAGCATTTT. Its translation: CASSPAGQGGNQPQHF. The chain uses TRBV7-2 and TRBJ1-5; 9 bases are shared with TRBD1. The V gene's germline CDR1 is SGHTA and CDR2 FQGNSA. This CDR3 contains 16 residues. The V and J ends lost 5 bases and 2 bases, in that order; junction bases with no gene match: 7.

This clonotype has only a few counts. The V gene is TRBV20-1, the J gene TRBJ2-7, with D perhaps TRBD1 (6 bases). Trimming pared 5 bases from V and 1 base from J, leaving 15 bases between. Germline-derived CDR1 and CDR2 are DFQATT and SNEGSKA (reference sequence). The CDR3 is 14 amino acids. The CDR3: CSARRTVRSYEQYF. The CDR3 bases are TGCAGTGCTCGGAGGACAGTCCGTTCCTACGAGCAGTACTTC.

The rearrangement links TRBV20-1 to TRBJ1-4, with D possibly matching TRBD1 (5 bases). Trimming pared 4 bases from V and 3 bases from J, leaving 12 bases between. The CDR3 extends over 14 amino acids. Germline CDR1 DFQATT, CDR2 SNEGSKA (reference sequence). CDR3 DNA: TGCAGTGCTATCCGGGGGACGGCTAATGAAAAACTGTTTTTT. Amino acid sequence: CSAIRGTANEKLFF.

In this sample, this clonotype turned up a few times. The V and J genes are TRBV7-2 and TRBJ2-7; 7 bases fit TRBD2. This CDR3 has 16 residues. V shed 5 bases and J 3 bases; nucleotides not matched to a gene: 13. CDR1 SGHTA and CDR2 FQGNSA come from the germline V gene. CDR3 region: CASSDRAGTIIYEQYF. The CDR3 nucleotides are TGTGCCAGCAGCGATAGGGCCGGGACTATAATCTACGAGCAGTACTTC.

This clonotype was counted at least ten times. V gene TRBV7-2 combines with J gene TRBJ2-3; D unclear. The CDR3 is 14 residues long. V dropped 0 bases and J dropped 0 bases, with 4 bases sitting between them. Germline V gene lookup returns CDR1 SGHTA and CDR2 FQGNSA. CDR3 sequence: CASSLAVSTDTQYF. CDR3 sequence (DNA): TGTGCCAGCAGCTTAGCGGTCAGCACAGATACGCAGTATTTT.

This clonotype was detected a few times. This rearrangement joins TRBV7-6 to TRBJ2-7; 8 nucleotides line up with TRBD2. The CDR3 is 14 amino acids. CDR1 and CDR2 from the germline V gene are SGHVS and FNYEAQ. Unmatched junction bases numbered 7, after V lost 4 bases and J lost 5 bases. The CDR3 nucleotides read TGTGCCAGCAGCTCGGGACTAGTAGGCGACGAGCAGTACTTC. Its translation is CASSSGLVGDEQYF.

The chain has TRBV11-1 and TRBJ2-5; 12 bases agree with TRBD2. CDR3 length: 17 amino acids. CDR1 SGHAT and CDR2 FQDESV come from the germline V gene (reference sequence). With V trimmed by 5 bases and J by 0 bases, 7 bases remained unmatched. CDR3 in DNA: TGTGCCAGCAGCCCTCTAGCGGGGGGGACGTACCAAGAGACCCAGTACTTC. Translated, it gives CASSPLAGGTYQETQYF.

This clonotype was observed a few times. The V call is TRBV7-9, the J call TRBJ1-5, with 7 nucleotides matching TRBD1. J was trimmed by 7 bases and V by 1 base; bases with no gene match: 4. CDR1 SEHNR and CDR2 FQNEAQ come from the germline V gene (reference sequence). This CDR3 has 14 residues. DNA of the CDR3: TGTGCCAGCAGCTTAGAGGGGGCGGTCCAGCCCCAGCATTTT. It is translated as CASSLEGAVQPQHF.

The rearrangement links TRBV19 to TRBJ1-2; no reliable D call. CDR1 LNHDA and CDR2 SQIVND come from the germline V gene (reference sequence). The CDR3 covers 13 residues. V dropped 6 bases and J dropped 5 bases, with 13 bases sitting between them. The CDR3 region is CASSPHEAYGYTF. DNA for the CDR3: TGTGCCAGTAGCCCTCACGAGGCTTATGGCTACACCTTC.

This chain uses TRBV19 with TRBJ2-7; D might be TRBD2 (6 bases). The CDR3 is 15 amino acids. Trimming pared 5 bases from V and 7 bases from J, leaving 21 bases between. CDR1 is LNHDA, CDR2 SQIVND, per germline (reference sequence). CDR3 region: CASSVGGRPSDEQYF. The CDR3, as DNA: TGTGCCAGTAGTGTAGGAGGGCGTCCATCGGATGAGCAGTACTTC.

The rearrangement uses TRBV7-6 and TRBJ2-3; 7 positions match TRBD2. Germline V gene lookup returns CDR1 SGHVS and CDR2 FNYEAQ. V trimming: 5 bases; J trimming: 0 bases; junction bases outside the gene matches: 2. There are 14 residues in the CDR3. DNA for the CDR3: TGTGCCAGCAGCAGCGGGGTTAGCACAGATACGCAGTATTTT. This codes for CASSSGVSTDTQYF.

This clonotype has a handful of counts. A much larger clone is a single base away; this may be a read error. The CDR3 coding sequence is TGTGCCAGCAGCGTTAGCTCTGGGGCCAACGTCCTGACTTTC. Translating it yields CASSVSSGANVLTF. The J gene is TRBJ2-6, the V gene TRBV12-3 or TRBV12-4, with D hard to call. V was clipped by 6 bases and J by 0 bases, with 6 bases between them. CDR3 length: 14 amino acids.

The chain recombines TRBV9 with TRBJ1-2; D is ambiguous. The CDR3 extends over 17 amino acids. The V gene's germline CDR1 is SGDLS and CDR2 YYNGEE. V was trimmed by 0 bases and J by 0 bases, leaving 15 bases between them. CDR3 sequence: CASSVALRTGANYGYTF. The CDR3 DNA reads as TGTGCCAGCAGCGTAGCTTTACGGACCGGGGCTAACTATGGCTACACCTTC. The full variable domain, in which reference TRBV9 and TRBJ1-2 provide the parts outside the CDR3, is DSGVTQTPKHLITATGQRVTLRCSPRSGDLSVYWYQQSLDQGLQFLIQYYNGEERAKGNILERFSAQQFPDLHSELNLSSLELGDSALYFCASSVALRTGANYGYTFGSGTRLTVV.

This clonotype was seen many times. The chain has TRBV7-2 and TRBJ2-6; 11 nucleotides match TRBD1. V shed 2 bases and J 0 bases; nucleotides not matched to a gene: 6. Germline V gene sequence: CDR1 SGHTA, CDR2 FQGNSA. The CDR3 covers 19 residues. DNA of the CDR3: TGTGCCAGCAGCTTAAGGTGGACAGGGGGCCACTCTGGGGCCAACGTCCTGACTTTC. It codes for CASSLRWTGGHSGANVLTF.

This clonotype turned up a few times. The genes are TRBV4-1 and TRBJ1-1; D remains ambiguous. The V end was cut by 0 bases, the J end by 1 base, with 12 bases between. The CDR3 is 16 amino acids. Germline CDR1 MGHRA, CDR2 YSYEKL. The CDR3 sequence is CASSQDRGAPNTEAFF. Written as DNA, the CDR3 is TGCGCCAGCAGCCAAGATCGCGGAGCCCCGAACACTGAAGCTTTCTTT.

This clonotype was found a few times. The chain recombines TRBV12-3 or TRBV12-4 with TRBJ1-4; no firm D call. The CDR3 runs to 13 residues. Trimming took off 3 bases at V and 5 bases at J, with 7 bases between the two ends. The CDR3 DNA follows: TGTGCCAGCAGTTTTCTCAGGAATGAAAAACTGTTTTTT. Its protein product is CASSFLRNEKLFF.

V and J are TRBV2 and TRBJ2-7; no clear D. Trimming removed 2 bases at V and 6 bases at J, with 11 bases between. CDR3 size: 13 residues. Germline V gene data show CDR1 as SNHLY and CDR2 as FYNNEI. CDR3 residues: CASSESTRGEQYF. The CDR3 DNA follows: TGTGCCAGCAGTGAATCCACACGAGGCGAGCAGTACTTC.

The chain's CDR3 is CSVRLAGADTQYF. DNA of the CDR3: TGCAGCGTACGACTAGCGGGAGCAGATACGCAGTATTTT. The chain recombines TRBV29-1 with TRBJ2-3, with 12 bases matching TRBD2. The CDR3 is made up of 13 amino acids. V shed 6 bases, J shed 4 bases, and the junction held 2 bases outside the gene matches. Germline CDR1 and CDR2: SQVTM and ANQGSEA.

This clonotype was found many times. The chain links TRBV6-5 to TRBJ2-7, with D tentatively TRBD1 or TRBD2 (7 bases each). Per the germline V gene, CDR1 is MNHEY and CDR2 is SVGAGI. V shed 0 bases and J shed 1 base, with 16 bases lying between them. There are 17 residues in the CDR3. CDR3 sequence reads: CASSYSSSGGLSYEQYF. CDR3 nucleotides: TGTGCCAGCAGTTACTCGTCCTCAGGGGGACTATCCTACGAGCAGTACTTC.

The chain couples TRBV12-3 or TRBV12-4 to TRBJ2-3; 7 nucleotides match TRBD1. The CDR3 totals 15 residues. V lost 5 bases to trimming and J lost 2 bases; unmatched junction nucleotides: 7. The DNA of the CDR3 is TGTGCCAGCAGTCCGGGACAGACCTTCACAGATACGCAGTATTTT. It specifies CASSPGQTFTDTQYF.

This clonotype was counted between two and nine times. This chain links TRBV15 with TRBJ2-3; D may match TRBD1 or TRBD2 (6 bases each). The V end was cut by 0 bases, the J end by 3 bases, with 19 bases between. The CDR3 runs to 18 residues. CDR1 is LNHNV, CDR2 YYDKDF, per germline (reference sequence). The CDR3 protein is CATSRDRGAGGPTDTQYF. CDR3 DNA sequence: TGTGCCACCAGCAGAGATCGGGGAGCTGGGGGGCCAACAGATACGCAGTATTTT.